Listed here are 2 T cell receptor beta chains from one sample, sequenced in a study of brain metastases from non-small cell lung cancer. Sequencing was performed with immunoSEQ multiplex PCR; in TCRdb, only in-frame clones are kept and a portion is missing. The sample holds roughly 4,200 clones, roughly 89% seen once. Material for sequencing was primary lung tumor tissue. The origin of the receptors is a donor aged 40 or older with non-small cell lung cancer.

The chain links TRBV19 to TRBJ2-2; a weak D match, TRBD2 (6 bases). Germline CDR1 is LNHDA and CDR2 is SQIVND (reference sequence). V was clipped by 6 bases and J by 7 bases, with 6 bases between them. CDR3 length: 11 amino acids. CDR3 sequence: CASREGGELFF. CDR3 DNA sequence: TGTGCCAGTAGGGAGGGCGGGGAGCTGTTTTTT. Full variable domain (remainder filled in from reference TRBV19 and TRBJ2-2): DGGITQSPKYLFRKEGQNVTLSCEQNLNHDAMYWYRQDPGQGLRLIYYSQIVNDFQKGDIAEGYSVSREKKESFPLTVTSAQKNPTAFYLCASREGGELFFGEGSRLTVL.

The chain employs TRBV5-1 and TRBJ2-6; no firm D call. The CDR3 is made up of 15 amino acids. CDR1 SGHRS and CDR2 YFSETQ come from the germline V gene. Trimming left V 2 bases short and J 0 bases short, with 6 bases between. The DNA of the CDR3 is TGCGCCAGCAGCTTAACAGCCTCTGGGGCCAACGTCCTGACTTTC. It translates to CASSLTASGANVLTF.